This T cell receptor beta chain was captured by sequencing in a study of T cell responses to AZD1222 COVID-19 vaccine. Sequencing was performed with immunoSEQ multiplex PCR; in TCRdb, only in-frame clones are kept and a portion is missing. Counted here are about 130,000 clones, around 83% occurring once; the ten biggest clones make up just under 4.5%. Regarding the study as a whole: Seropositive AZD1222 recipients at baseline numbered only five or six.

The CDR3 runs 15 residues. After removal of 2 bases from V and 2 bases from J, the junction contained 2 bases not matched to a gene. The V gene's germline CDR1 is MNHEY and CDR2 SVGAGI. Comments on this clone: Its antigen is undetermined.

Sequenced material: peripheral blood, taken 28 days after the second AZD1222 dose. The source is an adult who received the AZD1222 COVID-19 vaccine. The rearrangement uses TRBV6-5 and TRBJ2-7, with 11 bases aligning to TRBD1. The CDR3 DNA reads TGTGCCAGCAGTTACAGGGACAGGGGGGCCTACGAGCAGTACTTC. This translates into CASSYRDRGAYEQYF.